Sequencing of this T cell receptor beta chain was carried out in a study of cytomegalovirus exposure and HLA in healthy donors. The primer mix had 60 Vbeta and 13 Jbeta primers. Profiled with immunoSEQ multiplex PCR; TCRdb holds only in-frame clones, not every one. The repertoire has about 98,000 clones, approximately 64% of them found once; the top ten carry about 4.4%. This CDR3 has 17 residues. The germline V gene has CDR1 SGHDN and CDR2 FVKESK. V shed 0 bases and J 4 bases; nucleotides not matched to a gene: 8. Findings of the study overall: One cluster of highly shared sequence variants probably arose as a sequencing artifact.

In regard to this clone: Its antigen is currently unknown.

The TCR comes from a human donor in good health. Sequenced: PBMCs. This chain connects TRBV14 to TRBJ2-1; 8 bases agree with TRBD2. CDR3 in amino acids: CASSQDRGTRLYNEQFF. CDR3 DNA sequence: TGTGCCAGCAGCCAAGATCGTGGGACTAGATTGTACAATGAGCAGTTCTTC. Using reference TRBV14 and TRBJ2-1 for the parts outside the CDR3, the full variable domain is EAGVTQFPSHSVIEKGQTVTLRCDPISGHDNLYWYRRVMGKEIKFLLHFVKESKQDESGMPNNRFLAERTGGTYSTLKVQPAELEDSGVYFCASSQDRGTRLYNEQFFGPGTRLTVL.